Below, 18 T cell receptor beta chains from the same sample are listed, as sequenced in a study of T cell changes during pregnancy in multiple sclerosis. Sequencing used immunoSEQ multiplex PCR; TCRdb keeps in-frame clones, though not all of them. This sample yields about 99,000 clones, of which roughly 92% are seen a single time; less than 1% belongs to the top ten. The specimen comprised peripheral blood, sampled after pregnancy. These receptors were obtained from a female donor with multiple sclerosis, enrolled in a pregnancy study.

The chain uses TRBV29-1 and TRBJ2-1, with a weak D call TRBD2 (6 bases). Germline lookup yields CDR1 SQVTM and CDR2 ANQGSEA. The CDR3 length is 15 residues. The V end lost 1 base, the J end lost 2 bases, and 12 bases lay between the germline ends. As DNA, the CDR3 is TGCAGCGTTGAAGCTAGCGCGACCACCTACAATGAGCAGTTCTTC. This sequence encodes CSVEASATTYNEQFF.

The rearrangement joins TRBV30 to TRBJ2-1; the match to TRBD2 covers 7 bases. J was trimmed by 0 bases and V by 4 bases; bases with no gene match: 6. The CDR3 extends over 15 amino acids. Germline assignment: CDR1 GTSNPN and CDR2 SVGIG (reference sequence). As DNA, the CDR3 is TGTGCCTGGACCTCCCGGGACTACTCCTACAATGAGCAGTTCTTC. Its protein is CAWTSRDYSYNEQFF.

The chain has TRBV5-1 and TRBJ2-2; 8 positions agree with TRBD1. The CDR3 spans 14 residues. CDR1 SGHRS and CDR2 YFSETQ come from the germline V gene. Trimming at V came to 3 bases and at J to 7 bases, leaving 5 bases not matched to a gene. The CDR3: CASSWTGRDGELFF. CDR3 in DNA: TGCGCCAGCAGCTGGACAGGGAGAGACGGGGAGCTGTTTTTT.

This clone appeared once. The V and J genes are TRBV4-2 and TRBJ2-2; 12 positions agree with TRBD2. Trimming took 4 bases from V and 5 from J; bases not matched to a gene: 2. Germline assignment: CDR1 LGHNA and CDR2 YNFKEQ. This CDR3 contains 15 residues. The CDR3 DNA reads as TGTGCCAGCAGCCCAGGACTAGCGGGAACCGGGGAGCTGTTTTTT. Amino acid sequence: CASSPGLAGTGELFF.

The CDR3 sequence: CASTGLAGVGEQFF. The CDR3 coding sequence is TGTGCCAGCACGGGACTAGCGGGAGTAGGTGAGCAGTTCTTC. The chain couples TRBV6-4 to TRBJ2-1; 14 bases fit TRBD2. This CDR3 region has 14 residues. The germline V gene encodes CDR1 MRHNA and CDR2 SNTAGT. V shed 7 bases, J shed 9 bases, and the junction held 5 bases outside the gene matches.

The CDR3 here is CASSLGQDERHFYEQYF. The CDR3, as DNA: TGTGCCAGCAGCTTAGGGCAGGACGAGCGGCATTTCTACGAGCAGTACTTC. This chain links TRBV11-2 with TRBJ2-7; D may be TRBD2 (5 bases). V gave up 1 base and J gave up 3 bases, with 19 bases separating them. This CDR3 region has 17 residues. Germline CDR1 is SGHAT and CDR2 is FQNNGV.

The chain employs TRBV29-1 and TRBJ1-3; TRBD1 might be the D (6 bases). Trimming stripped 0 bases from V and 0 bases from J, with 9 bases between. The germline V gene has CDR1 SQVTM and CDR2 ANQGSEA. The CDR3 consists of 15 residues. The CDR3 protein is CSVEEDSFSGNTIYF. CDR3 sequence (DNA): TGCAGCGTTGAAGAGGACAGCTTCTCTGGAAACACCATATATTTT.

The rearrangement joins TRBV4-1 to TRBJ2-7; tentatively, D is TRBD2 (6 bases). The CDR3 loop spans 14 amino acids. Per the germline V gene, CDR1 is MGHRA and CDR2 is YSYEKL. V lost 4 bases to trimming and J lost 1 base, with 11 bases between them. The CDR3 protein is CASSPSGLSYEQYF. CDR3 coding DNA: TGCGCCAGCAGCCCTTCGGGACTTTCCTACGAGCAGTACTTC.

The gene calls are TRBV28 and TRBJ2-5; TRBD1 aligns across 11 bases. V was clipped by 6 bases and J by 4 bases; unmatched bases: 7. Per the germline V gene, CDR1 is MDHEN and CDR2 is SYDVKM. CDR3 length: 15 amino acids. CDR3: CASRWTGGWAETQYF. The DNA for the CDR3 is TGTGCCAGCAGATGGACAGGGGGCTGGGCAGAGACCCAGTACTTC.

The chain couples TRBV5-1 to TRBJ2-7; D gene unclear. V was shortened by 0 bases and J by 2 bases, with 9 bases between the two germline ends. CDR1 SGHRS and CDR2 YFSETQ come from the germline V gene. The CDR3 has 14 residues. CDR3 protein: CASSLGEDPYEQYF. CDR3 coding DNA: TGCGCCAGCAGCTTGGGAGAAGATCCCTACGAGCAGTACTTC.

V usage is TRBV15 and J usage is TRBJ2-1; TRBD2 matches 7 bases. The CDR3 covers 16 residues. The junction had 10 bases not matched to a gene; V was cut back by 0 bases and J by 8 bases. Germline V lookup: CDR1 LNHNV, CDR2 YYDKDF (reference sequence). CDR3 in DNA: TGTGCCACCAGCAGAGATACATCGGGAGGCCGCGATGAGCAGTTCTTC. Translated: CATSRDTSGGRDEQFF.

The rearrangement joins TRBV27 to TRBJ2-1; possible D gene TRBD1, 6 bases. Germline loops: CDR1 MNHEY, CDR2 SMNVEV (reference sequence). CDR3 size: 12 residues. Trimming cost V 6 bases and J 6 bases, with 9 bases left between them. CDR3 coding DNA: TGTGCCAGCAGACAACAGGGCAATGAGCAGTTCTTC. Translated: CASRQQGNEQFF.

The V and J genes are TRBV6-6 and TRBJ2-7; TRBD2 is a possible D gene (5 bases). V gave up 0 bases and J gave up 3 bases, with 12 bases separating them. This CDR3 contains 15 residues. Per the germline V gene, CDR1 is MNHNY and CDR2 is SVGAGI (reference sequence). The CDR3, as DNA: TGTGCCAGCAGTTACTCGGATCTAGCTCGCTACGAGCAGTACTTC. Translated: CASSYSDLARYEQYF.

This chain connects TRBV4-2 to TRBJ2-7, with unresolved D. Germline assignment: CDR1 LGHNA and CDR2 YNFKEQ. This CDR3 has 13 amino acids. V lost 1 base and J lost 5, with 9 bases in between. CDR3 nucleotide sequence: TGTGCCAGCAGCCAAGGGCCACGCAACGAGCAGTACTTC. This gives the protein CASSQGPRNEQYF.

The genes are TRBV2 and TRBJ2-3; D is unresolved. V shed 8 bases and J shed 6 bases, with 6 bases lying between them. CDR3 length equals 10 residues. Looked up from germline, CDR1 is SNHLY and CDR2 is FYNNEI. The CDR3 loop reads CASEIDTQYF. Here the CDR3 DNA reads TGTGCCAGCGAGATTGATACGCAGTATTTT.

The gene calls are TRBV9 and TRBJ1-1, with 7 bases identical to TRBD1. V gave up 6 bases and J gave up 1 base; unmatched junction bases: 12. CDR1 and CDR2 (germline): SGDLS, YYNGEE. The CDR3 consists of 16 residues. For the CDR3, the DNA is TGTGCCAGCATTAACTTCCTGGGGACAGAGAACACTGAAGCTTTCTTT. This codes for CASINFLGTENTEAFF.

V gene TRBV7-9 combines with J gene TRBJ2-3; 12 nucleotides match TRBD2. V lost 5 bases to trimming and J lost 1 base; unmatched junction nucleotides: 4. The germline CDR1 and CDR2 sequences are SEHNR and FQNEAQ (reference sequence). The CDR3 length is 16 residues. DNA of the CDR3: TGTGCCAGCAGCGTCTGGACTAGCGGGGGCACAGATACGCAGTATTTT. Its protein product is CASSVWTSGGTDTQYF.

The V call is TRBV27, the J call TRBJ1-2, with D perhaps TRBD1 (5 bases). Trimming took 3 bases from V and 4 from J, leaving 9 bases between them. Germline loops: CDR1 MNHEY, CDR2 SMNVEV (reference sequence). There are 13 residues in the CDR3. CDR3 nucleotides: TGTGCCAGCAGTTTCGGCGGGGGCTATGGCTACACCTTC. Translated, it gives CASSFGGGYGYTF.